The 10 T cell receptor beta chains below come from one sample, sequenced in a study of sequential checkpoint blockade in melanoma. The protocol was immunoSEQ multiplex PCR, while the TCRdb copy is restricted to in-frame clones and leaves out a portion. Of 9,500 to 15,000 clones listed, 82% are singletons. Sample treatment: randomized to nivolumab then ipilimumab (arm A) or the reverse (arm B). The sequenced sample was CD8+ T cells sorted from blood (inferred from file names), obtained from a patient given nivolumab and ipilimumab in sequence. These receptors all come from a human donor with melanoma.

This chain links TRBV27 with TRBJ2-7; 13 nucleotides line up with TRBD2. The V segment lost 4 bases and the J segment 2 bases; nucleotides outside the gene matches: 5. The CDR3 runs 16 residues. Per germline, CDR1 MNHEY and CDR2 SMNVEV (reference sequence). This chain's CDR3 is CASSYLLAGGAYEQYF. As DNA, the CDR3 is TGTGCCAGCAGTTACCTACTAGCGGGAGGGGCCTACGAGCAGTACTTC.

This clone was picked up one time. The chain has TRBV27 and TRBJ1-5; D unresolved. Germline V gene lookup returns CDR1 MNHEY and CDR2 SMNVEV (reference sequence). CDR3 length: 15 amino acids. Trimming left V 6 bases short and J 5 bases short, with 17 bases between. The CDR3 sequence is CASSHDPGGDQPQHF. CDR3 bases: TGTGCCAGCAGCCACGACCCAGGCGGGGATCAGCCCCAGCATTTT.

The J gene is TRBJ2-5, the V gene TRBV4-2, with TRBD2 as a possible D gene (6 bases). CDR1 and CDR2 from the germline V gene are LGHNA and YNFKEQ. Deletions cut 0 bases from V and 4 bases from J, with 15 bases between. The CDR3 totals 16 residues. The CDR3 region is CASSQEWGSGPETQYF. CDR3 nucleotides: TGTGCCAGCAGCCAAGAGTGGGGTAGCGGCCCAGAGACCCAGTACTTC.

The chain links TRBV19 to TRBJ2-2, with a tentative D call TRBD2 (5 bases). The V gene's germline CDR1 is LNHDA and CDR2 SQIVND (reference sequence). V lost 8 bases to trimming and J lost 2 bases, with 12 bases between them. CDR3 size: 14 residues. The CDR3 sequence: CASGFGLNTGELFF. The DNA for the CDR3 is TGTGCCAGTGGTTTCGGACTTAACACCGGGGAGCTGTTTTTT.

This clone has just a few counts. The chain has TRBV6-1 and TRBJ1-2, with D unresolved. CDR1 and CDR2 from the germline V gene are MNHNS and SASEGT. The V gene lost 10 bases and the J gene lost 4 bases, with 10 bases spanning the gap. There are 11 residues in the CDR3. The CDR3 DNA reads TGTGCCACCTTTTTAGCCTATGGCTACACCTTC. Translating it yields CATFLAYGYTF.

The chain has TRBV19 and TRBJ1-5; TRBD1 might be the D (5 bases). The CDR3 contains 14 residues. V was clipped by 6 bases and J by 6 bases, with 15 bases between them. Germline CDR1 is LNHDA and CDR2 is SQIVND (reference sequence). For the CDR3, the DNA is TGTGCCAGTAGCCTAGTCGGAGGGGTTCAGCCCCAGCATTTT. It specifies CASSLVGGVQPQHF.

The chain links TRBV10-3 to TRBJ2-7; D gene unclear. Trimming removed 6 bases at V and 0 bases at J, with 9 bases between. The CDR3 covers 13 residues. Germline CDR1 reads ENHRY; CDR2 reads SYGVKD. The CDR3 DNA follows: TGTGCCATCAGGAGTGGTTCCTCCTACGAGCAGTACTTC. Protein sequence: CAIRSGSSYEQYF.

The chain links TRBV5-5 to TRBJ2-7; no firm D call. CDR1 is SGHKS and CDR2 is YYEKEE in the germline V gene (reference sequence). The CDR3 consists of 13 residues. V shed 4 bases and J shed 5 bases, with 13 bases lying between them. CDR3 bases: TGTGCCAGCAGCCCGCTCAGGTCAGACGAGCAGTACTTC. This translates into CASSPLRSDEQYF. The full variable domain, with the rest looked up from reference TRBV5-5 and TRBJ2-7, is DAGVTQSPTHLIKTRGQQVTLRCSPISGHKSVSWYQQVLGQGPQFIFQYYEKEERGRGNFPDRFSARQFPNYSSELNVNALLLGDSALYLCASSPLRSDEQYFGPGTRLTVT.

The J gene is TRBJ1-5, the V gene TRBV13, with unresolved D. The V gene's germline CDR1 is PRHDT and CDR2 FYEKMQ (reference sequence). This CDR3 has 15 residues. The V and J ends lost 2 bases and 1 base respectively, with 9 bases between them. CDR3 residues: CASSLRRGSNQPQHF. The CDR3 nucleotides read TGTGCCAGCAGCTTAAGAAGAGGGAGCAATCAGCCCCAGCATTTT.

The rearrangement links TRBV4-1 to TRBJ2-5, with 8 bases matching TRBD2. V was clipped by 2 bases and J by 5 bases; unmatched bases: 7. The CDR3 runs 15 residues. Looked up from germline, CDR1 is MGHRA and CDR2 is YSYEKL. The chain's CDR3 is CASSQTPGGEETQYF. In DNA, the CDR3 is TGCGCCAGCAGCCAAACCCCGGGGGGGGAGGAGACCCAGTACTTC.